This TCR beta chain originates from a study of shared clonotypes between healthy human individuals. Germline lookup yields CDR1 MNHNS and CDR2 SASEGT. The CDR3 is 13 residues long. Trimming left V 6 bases short and J 2 bases short, with 8 bases between. Sequenced by immunoSEQ multiplex PCR; TCRdb stores in-frame clones only, minus some. Among 2 million to 2.5 million clones listed, 92% were seen once. The chain joins TRBV6-1 to TRBJ1-5, with unresolved D. What was sequenced was naive CD4+ T cells from PBMCs. Stated subset: CD45RA+ positively selected. The clonotype was recovered from a man in his late teens or twenties in good health. Some clones in this sample may be carry-over from other donors' samples. In DNA form, the CDR3 reads TGTGCCAGCAGGGGATGGGGCAATCAGCCCCAGCATTTT. It is translated as CASRGWGNQPQHF.